These T cell receptor beta chains were read from a single sample in a study of shared clonotypes between healthy human individuals. The repertoire was sequenced with immunoSEQ multiplex PCR; TCRdb's copy has only in-frame clones and lacks some. Here the sample spans 2 million to 2.5 million clones, about 95% being singletons. The sequencing sample was made of naive CD8+ T cells sorted from blood. These TCRs come from a man younger than 35 in good health. Both conserved end residues are part of each CDR3. Each record gives: clone size, D gene, J gene, V gene, CDR3 protein, CDR3 DNA. The D gene is left open where the match is weak. Where a row states a size, it is once, few, many or the class of an expanded clone; other rows omit it.

>.|.|TRBJ2-2|TRBV19
CASSMGGTGELFF
TGTGCCAGTAGTATGGGGGGCACCGGGGAGCTGTTTTTT
>.|.|TRBJ2-1|TRBV7-2
CASSLDPGIEGSYNEQFF
TGTGCCAGCAGCTTAGATCCGGGGATTGAAGGTTCCTACAATGAGCAGTTCTTC
>.|TRBD1|TRBJ2-7|TRBV5-6
CASSDRGSYEQYF
TGTGCCAGCAGCGACAGGGGGAGCTACGAGCAGTACTTC
>.|TRBD1|TRBJ2-7|TRBV9
CASSVGQGVSYEQYF
TGTGCCAGCAGCGTCGGACAGGGGGTTTCCTACGAGCAGTACTTC
>.|TRBD1|TRBJ1-6|TRBV5-5
CASSSRDRGSPLHF
TGTGCCAGCAGCTCCCGGGACAGGGGTTCACCCCTCCACTTT
>.|.|TRBJ2-5|TRBV5-1
CASRGTPATMETQYF
TGCGCCAGCAGGGGAACTCCAGCGACAATGGAGACCCAGTACTTC
>.|.|TRBJ2-4|TRBV5-4
CASSLYAGPAKNIQYF
TGTGCCAGCAGCTTATACGCAGGACCAGCCAAAAACATTCAGTACTTC
>.|.|TRBJ1-2|TRBV5-6
CASSPSKGPTVDGYTF
TGTGCCAGCAGCCCATCGAAAGGGCCCACGGTCGATGGCTACACCTTC
>.|.|TRBJ2-7|TRBV9
CASSVGGSSSYEQYF
TGTGCCAGCAGCGTAGGCGGTAGCAGTTCCTACGAGCAGTACTTC
>.|.|TRBJ2-5|TRBV5-1
CASSLEVSETQYF
TGCGCCAGCAGCTTGGAGGTCTCAGAGACCCAGTACTTC
>.|TRBD2|TRBJ2-4|TRBV7-2
CASSPGLAGLRDIQYF
TGTGCCAGCAGCCCCGGACTAGCGGGGCTTAGGGACATTCAGTACTTC
>.|.|TRBJ1-1|TRBV4-1
CASSGPNTEAFF
TGCGCCAGCAGCGGACCCAACACTGAAGCTTTCTTT
>.|.|TRBJ2-7|TRBV27
CASSLSPGSSSYEQYF
TGTGCCAGCAGTTTAAGTCCGGGGTCAAGCTCCTACGAGCAGTACTTC
>.|.|TRBJ2-1|TRBV7-9
CASSSQGQPGEQFF
TGTGCCAGCAGCTCCCAAGGACAGCCGGGTGAGCAGTTCTTC
>.|.|TRBJ2-7|TRBV29-1
CSVEGLGGVSYEQYF
TGCAGCGTTGAAGGCCTAGGCGGAGTCAGCTACGAGCAGTACTTC
>.|TRBD2|TRBJ2-7|TRBV11-2
CASSLLSGGAHEQYF
TGTGCCAGCAGCTTACTAAGCGGGGGGGCCCACGAGCAGTACTTC
>.|.|TRBJ2-1|TRBV7-8
CASSSTSNEQFF
TGTGCCAGCAGCTCCACTAGCAATGAGCAGTTCTTC
>.|.|TRBJ2-1|TRBV30
CAWSVLNEQFF
TGTGCCTGGAGTGTGTTGAATGAGCAGTTCTTC
>.|.|TRBJ2-7|TRBV6-5
CAATVEQYF
TGTGCCGCAACGGTCGAGCAGTACTTC
>.|TRBD1|TRBJ2-7|TRBV6-1
CASRIRDRAYEQYF
TGTGCCAGCAGAATCCGGGACAGGGCCTACGAGCAGTACTTC
>.|.|TRBJ2-2|TRBV7-9
CASSLAGTGELFF
TGTGCCAGCAGCTTAGCAGGGACCGGGGAGCTGTTTTTT
>.|.|TRBJ2-7|TRBV27
CASSLRGPSGEQYF
TGTGCCAGCAGTTTACGGGGACCCTCGGGGGAGCAGTACTTC
>.|.|TRBJ1-2|TRBV30
CAWSIEDILNYGYTF
TGTGCCTGGAGTATCGAAGACATTCTTAACTATGGCTACACCTTC
>.|TRBD2|TRBJ2-3|TRBV6-5
CASSPELAGADTQYF
TGTGCCAGCAGCCCCGAACTAGCGGGAGCAGATACGCAGTATTTT
>.|TRBD1|TRBJ1-5|TRBV28
CASSTRGSRDQPQHF
TGTGCCAGCAGCACCAGGGGGTCGAGGGATCAGCCCCAGCATTTT
>.|.|TRBJ2-7|TRBV5-5
CASSFGILVEQYF
TGTGCCAGCAGCTTTGGGATCCTAGTTGAGCAGTACTTC
>.|.|TRBJ2-5|TRBV4-3
CASSQVVADYQETQYF
TGCGCCAGCAGCCAAGTGGTAGCGGATTACCAAGAGACCCAGTACTTC
>once|TRBD1|TRBJ2-7|TRBV7-9
CAGQGDSYEQYF
TGTGCCGGACAGGGGGACTCCTACGAGCAGTACTTC